This TCR beta chain was observed in a study of technical replicates of blood from several donors. Generated by immunoSEQ multiplex PCR, the TCRdb table keeps only in-frame clones and is missing some. The sample lists about 85,000 clones; around 94% were seen once. The CDR3 sequence is 16 residues long. Germline values: CDR1 SEHNR, CDR2 FQNEAQ (reference sequence). Unmatched junction bases numbered 9, after V lost 5 bases and J lost 0 bases. V usage is TRBV7-9 and J usage is TRBJ2-7; TRBD1 aligns across 8 bases. The sample consisted of T cells isolated from PBMCs. The TCR was taken from a human donor in good health. CDR3 loop: CASSPRQGKRSYEQYF. CDR3 sequence (DNA): TGTGCCAGCAGCCCCCGACAGGGGAAACGCTCCTACGAGCAGTACTTC.